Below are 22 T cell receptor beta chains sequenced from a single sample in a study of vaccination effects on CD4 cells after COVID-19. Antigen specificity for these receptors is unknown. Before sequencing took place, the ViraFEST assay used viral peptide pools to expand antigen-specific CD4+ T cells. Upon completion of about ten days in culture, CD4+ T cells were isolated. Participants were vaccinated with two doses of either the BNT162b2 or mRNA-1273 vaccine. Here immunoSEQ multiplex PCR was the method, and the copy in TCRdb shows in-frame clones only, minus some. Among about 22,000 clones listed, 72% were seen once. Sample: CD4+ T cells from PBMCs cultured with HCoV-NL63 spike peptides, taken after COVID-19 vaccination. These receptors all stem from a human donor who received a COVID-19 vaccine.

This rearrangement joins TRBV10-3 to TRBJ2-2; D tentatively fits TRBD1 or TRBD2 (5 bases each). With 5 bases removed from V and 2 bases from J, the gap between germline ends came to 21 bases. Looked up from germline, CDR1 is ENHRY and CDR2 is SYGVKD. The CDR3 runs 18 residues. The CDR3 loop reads CAISMTVLRGSNTGELFF. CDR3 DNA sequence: TGTGCCATCAGTATGACAGTCCTACGGGGTAGTAACACCGGGGAGCTGTTTTTT.

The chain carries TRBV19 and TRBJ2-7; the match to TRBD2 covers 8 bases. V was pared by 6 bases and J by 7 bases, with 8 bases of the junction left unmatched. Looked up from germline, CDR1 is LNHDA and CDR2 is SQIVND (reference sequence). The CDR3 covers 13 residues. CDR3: CASSPSRGGEQYF. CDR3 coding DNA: TGTGCCAGTAGCCCCAGCCGCGGGGGGGAGCAGTACTTC.

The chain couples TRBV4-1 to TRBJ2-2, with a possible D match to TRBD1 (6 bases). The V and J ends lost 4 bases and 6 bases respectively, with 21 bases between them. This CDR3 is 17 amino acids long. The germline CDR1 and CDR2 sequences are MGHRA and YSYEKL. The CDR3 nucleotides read TGCGCCAGCAGCCGAATAGGCAGGGGACCTTCTCCCGGGGAGCTGTTTTTT. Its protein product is CASSRIGRGPSPGELFF.

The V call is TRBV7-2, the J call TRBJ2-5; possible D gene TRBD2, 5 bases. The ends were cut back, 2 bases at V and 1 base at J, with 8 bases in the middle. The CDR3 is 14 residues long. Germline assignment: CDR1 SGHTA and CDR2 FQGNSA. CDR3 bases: TGTGCCAGCAGCTTATCGGAGGCCCAAGAGACCCAGTACTTC. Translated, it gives CASSLSEAQETQYF.

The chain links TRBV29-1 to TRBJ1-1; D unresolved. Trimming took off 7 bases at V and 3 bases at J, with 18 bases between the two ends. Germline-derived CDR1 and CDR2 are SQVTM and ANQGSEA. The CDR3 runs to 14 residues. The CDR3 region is CSGKPTEVDTEAFF. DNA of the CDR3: TGCAGCGGGAAACCCACGGAGGTGGACACTGAAGCTTTCTTT.

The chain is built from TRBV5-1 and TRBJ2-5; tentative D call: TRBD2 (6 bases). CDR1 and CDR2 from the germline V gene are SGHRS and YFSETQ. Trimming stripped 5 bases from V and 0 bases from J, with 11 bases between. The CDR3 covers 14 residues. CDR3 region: CASSLGGNQETQYF. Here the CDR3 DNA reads TGCGCCAGCAGTCTCGGAGGGAACCAAGAGACCCAGTACTTC.

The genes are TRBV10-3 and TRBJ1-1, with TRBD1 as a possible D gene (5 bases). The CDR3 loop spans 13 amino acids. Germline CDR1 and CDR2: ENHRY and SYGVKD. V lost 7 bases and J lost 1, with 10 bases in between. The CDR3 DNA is TGTGCCATCAATCGGGGCCAGAACACTGAAGCTTTCTTT. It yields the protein CAINRGQNTEAFF.

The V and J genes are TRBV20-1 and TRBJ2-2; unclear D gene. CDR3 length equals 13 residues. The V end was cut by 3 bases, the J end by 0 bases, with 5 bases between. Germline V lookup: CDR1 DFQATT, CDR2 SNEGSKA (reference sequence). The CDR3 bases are TGCAGTGCTAGTTCAGCGAACACCGGGGAGCTGTTTTTT. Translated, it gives CSASSANTGELFF.

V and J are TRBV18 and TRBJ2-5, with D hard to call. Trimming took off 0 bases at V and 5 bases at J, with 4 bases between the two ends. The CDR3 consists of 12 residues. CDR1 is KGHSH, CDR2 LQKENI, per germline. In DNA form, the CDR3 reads TGTGCCAGCTCACCACCAGGTGAGACCCAGTACTTC. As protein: CASSPPGETQYF. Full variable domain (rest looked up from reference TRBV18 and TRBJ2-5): NAGVMQNPRHLVRRRGQEARLRCSPMKGHSHVYWYRQLPEEGLKFMVYLQKENIIDESGMPKERFSAEFPKEGPSILRIQQVVRGDSAAYFCASSPPGETQYFGPGTRLLVL.

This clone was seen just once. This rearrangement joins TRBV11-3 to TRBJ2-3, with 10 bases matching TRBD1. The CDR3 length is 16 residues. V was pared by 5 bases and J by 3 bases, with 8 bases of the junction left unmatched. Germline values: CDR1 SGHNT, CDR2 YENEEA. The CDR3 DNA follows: TGTGCCAGCAGCACCCGGACAGGGGGTGGGACAGATACGCAGTATTTT. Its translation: CASSTRTGGGTDTQYF. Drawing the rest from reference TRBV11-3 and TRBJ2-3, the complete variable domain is EAGVVQSPRYKIIEKKQPVAFWCNPISGHNTLYWYLQNLGQGPELLIRYENEEAVDDSQLPKDRFSAERLKGVDSTLKIQPAELGDSAVYLCASSTRTGGGTDTQYFGPGTRLTVL.

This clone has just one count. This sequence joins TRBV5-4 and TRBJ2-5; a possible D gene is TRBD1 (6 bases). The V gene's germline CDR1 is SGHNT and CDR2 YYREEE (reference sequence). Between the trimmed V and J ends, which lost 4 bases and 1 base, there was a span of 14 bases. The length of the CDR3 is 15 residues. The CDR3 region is CASSLPTGGQETQYF. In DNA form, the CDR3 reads TGTGCCAGCAGCCTCCCGACAGGAGGCCAAGAGACCCAGTACTTC.

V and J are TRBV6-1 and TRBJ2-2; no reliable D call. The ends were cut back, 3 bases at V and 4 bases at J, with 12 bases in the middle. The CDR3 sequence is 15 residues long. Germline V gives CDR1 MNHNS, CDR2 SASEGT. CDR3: CASSDRQSATGELFF. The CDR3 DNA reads TGTGCCAGCAGTGATAGGCAGAGCGCCACCGGGGAGCTGTTTTTT.

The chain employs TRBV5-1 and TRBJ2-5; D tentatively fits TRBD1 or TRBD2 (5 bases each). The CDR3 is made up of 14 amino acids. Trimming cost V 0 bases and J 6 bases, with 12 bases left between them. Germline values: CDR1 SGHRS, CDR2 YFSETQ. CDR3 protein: CASSLDFQGQTQYF. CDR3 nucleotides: TGCGCCAGCAGCTTGGATTTCCAGGGACAGACCCAGTACTTC.

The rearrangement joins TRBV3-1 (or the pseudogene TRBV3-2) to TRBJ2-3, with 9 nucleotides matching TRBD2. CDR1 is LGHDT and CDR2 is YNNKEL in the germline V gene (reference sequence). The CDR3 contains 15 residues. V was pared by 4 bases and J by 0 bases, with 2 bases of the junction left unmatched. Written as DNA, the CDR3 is TGTGCCAGCAGCCCTACTAGCGGGAGCACAGATACGCAGTATTTT. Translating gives CASSPTSGSTDTQYF.

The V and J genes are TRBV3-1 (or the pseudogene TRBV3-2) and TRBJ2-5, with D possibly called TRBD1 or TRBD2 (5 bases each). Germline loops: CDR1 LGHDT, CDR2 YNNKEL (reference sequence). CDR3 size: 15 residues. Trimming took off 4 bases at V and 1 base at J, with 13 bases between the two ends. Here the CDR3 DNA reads TGTGCCAGCAGCCCCCGGGGCGAATCCCAAGAGACCCAGTACTTC. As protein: CASSPRGESQETQYF.

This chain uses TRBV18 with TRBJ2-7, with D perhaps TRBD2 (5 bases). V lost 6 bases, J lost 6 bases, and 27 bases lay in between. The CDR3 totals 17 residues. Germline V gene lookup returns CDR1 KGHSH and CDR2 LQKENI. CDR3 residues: CASSRRTFEKRVPEQYF. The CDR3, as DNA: TGTGCCAGCTCGCGCCGGACTTTCGAGAAGCGTGTCCCCGAGCAGTACTTC.

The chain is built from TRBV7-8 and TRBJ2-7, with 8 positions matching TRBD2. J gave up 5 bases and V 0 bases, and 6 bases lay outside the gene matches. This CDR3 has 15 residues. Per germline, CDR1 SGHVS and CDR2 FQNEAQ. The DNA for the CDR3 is TGTGCCAGCAGCTTAGCGGCGAGCGGGGGTGACGAGCAGTACTTC. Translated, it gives CASSLAASGGDEQYF.

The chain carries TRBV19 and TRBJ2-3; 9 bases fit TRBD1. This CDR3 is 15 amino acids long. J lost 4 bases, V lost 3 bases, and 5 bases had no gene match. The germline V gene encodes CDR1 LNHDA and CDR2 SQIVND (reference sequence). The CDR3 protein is CASSIPGTGPDTQYF. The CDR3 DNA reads TGTGCCAGTAGTATCCCCGGGACAGGGCCAGATACGCAGTATTTT.

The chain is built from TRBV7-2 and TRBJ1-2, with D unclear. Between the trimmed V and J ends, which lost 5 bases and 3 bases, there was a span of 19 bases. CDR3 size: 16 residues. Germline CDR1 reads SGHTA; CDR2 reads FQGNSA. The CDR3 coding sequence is TGTGCCAGCAGCAGCTTTGCGGTGCTTACGGACTATGGCTACACCTTC. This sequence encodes CASSSFAVLTDYGYTF. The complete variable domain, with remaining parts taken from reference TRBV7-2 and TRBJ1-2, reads GAGVSQSPSNKVTEKGKDVELRCDPISGHTALYWYRQSLGQGLEFLIYFQGNSAPDKSGLPSDRFSAERTGGSVSTLTIQRTQQEDSAVYLCASSSFAVLTDYGYTFGSGTRLTVV.

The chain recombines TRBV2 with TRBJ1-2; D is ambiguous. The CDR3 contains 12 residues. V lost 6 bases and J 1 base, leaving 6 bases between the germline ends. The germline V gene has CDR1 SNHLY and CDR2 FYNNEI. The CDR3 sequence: CASSNINYGYTF. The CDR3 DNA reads TGTGCCAGCAGCAATATTAACTATGGCTACACCTTC.

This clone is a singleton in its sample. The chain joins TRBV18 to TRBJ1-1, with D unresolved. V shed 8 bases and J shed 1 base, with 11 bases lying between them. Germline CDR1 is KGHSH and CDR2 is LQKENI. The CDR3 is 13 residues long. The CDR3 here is CASHNRRNTEAFF. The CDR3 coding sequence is TGTGCCAGCCATAATAGGAGGAACACTGAAGCTTTCTTT.

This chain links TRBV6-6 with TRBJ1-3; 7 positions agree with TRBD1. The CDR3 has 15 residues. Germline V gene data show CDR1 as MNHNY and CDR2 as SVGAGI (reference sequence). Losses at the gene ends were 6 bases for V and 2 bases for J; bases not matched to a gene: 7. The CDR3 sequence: CASRDEGAAGNTIYF. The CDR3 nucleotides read TGTGCCAGCAGAGATGAGGGGGCGGCTGGAAACACCATATATTTT.